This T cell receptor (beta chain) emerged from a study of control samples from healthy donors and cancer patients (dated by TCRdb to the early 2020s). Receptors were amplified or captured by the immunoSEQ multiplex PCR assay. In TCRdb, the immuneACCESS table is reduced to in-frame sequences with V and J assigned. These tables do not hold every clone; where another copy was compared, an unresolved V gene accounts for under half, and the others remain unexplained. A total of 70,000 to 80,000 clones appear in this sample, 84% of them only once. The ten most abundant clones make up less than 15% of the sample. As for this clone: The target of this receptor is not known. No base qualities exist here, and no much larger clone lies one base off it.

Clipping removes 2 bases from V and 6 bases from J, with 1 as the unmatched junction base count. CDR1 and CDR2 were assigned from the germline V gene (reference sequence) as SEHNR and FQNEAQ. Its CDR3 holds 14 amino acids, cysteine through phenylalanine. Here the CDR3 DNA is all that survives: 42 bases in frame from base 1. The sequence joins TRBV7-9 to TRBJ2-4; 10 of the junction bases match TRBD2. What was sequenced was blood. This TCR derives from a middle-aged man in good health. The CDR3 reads CASSLLAGGNIQYF. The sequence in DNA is TGTGCCAGCAGCTTATTAGCGGGAGGAAACATTCAGTACTTC.